This entry lists 22 T cell receptor beta chains sequenced from one sample in a study of monozygotic twins with inflammatory bowel disease. TCRdb reprocessed the 5' RACE reads, keeping one entry per CDR3 protein, no DNA. The ten most abundant clones cover approximately 2.8% of a sample with some 170,000 distinct CDR3 sequences. Sequencing was carried out using blood. Every receptor here comes from a human donor with ulcerative colitis or Crohn's disease, or a healthy co-twin of an affected twin (not recorded which).

The chain carries TRBV7-9 and TRBJ1-1. The CDR3 is 14 amino acids. CDR1 and CDR2 from the germline V gene are SEHNR and FQNEAQ (reference sequence). The CDR3 region is CASSKTVMNTEAFF.

The V and J genes are TRBV11-2 and TRBJ2-2; there is no DNA to check the TCRdb D call of TRBD2. The CDR3 has 13 amino acids. Germline assignment: CDR1 SGHAT and CDR2 FQNNGV. CDR3 in amino acids: CASSAGTPGELFF.

J is TRBJ2-4 and V is TRBV18; TCRdb proposes TRBD2, but this gene call is untestable without DNA. The CDR3 contains 18 residues. Germline V gives CDR1 KGHSH, CDR2 LQKENI. The CDR3 here is CASSLLPGTSQAKNIQYF. The whole variable domain, filled in from reference TRBV18 and TRBJ2-4, reads NAGVMQNPRHLVRRRGQEARLRCSPMKGHSHVYWYRQLPEEGLKFMVYLQKENIIDESGMPKERFSAEFPKEGPSILRIQQVVRGDSAAYFCASSLLPGTSQAKNIQYFGAGTRLSVL.

The chain carries TRBV24-1 and TRBJ2-7; with no DNA, the TCRdb D assignment of TRBD1 cannot be verified. Germline V gene data show CDR1 as KGHDR and CDR2 as SFDVKD. This CDR3 comprises 14 residues. The CDR3 is CATSDRDRPYEQYF.

The chain couples TRBV5-1 to TRBJ2-2; TCRdb returns TRBD1, unconfirmable since there is no DNA. From germline, CDR1 is SGHRS and CDR2 YFSETQ. The CDR3 is 13 amino acids. The CDR3 sequence: CASSRAGTGELFF.

The chain carries TRBV12-3 or TRBV12-4 and TRBJ2-5. The CDR3 has 13 amino acids. CDR3 loop: CASSRSERETQYF.

The V gene is TRBV12-3 or TRBV12-4, the J gene TRBJ1-4. The CDR3 contains 15 residues. Here the CDR3 reads CASSPSGSVGEKLFF.

This chain links TRBV5-6 with TRBJ2-2; with no DNA, the TCRdb D assignment of TRBD2 cannot be verified. This CDR3 is built from 17 residues. The germline V gene encodes CDR1 SGHDT and CDR2 YYEEEE. The CDR3 loop is CASSLRLAGSNTGELFF.

J is TRBJ2-1 and V is TRBV27. Germline V gene data show CDR1 as MNHEY and CDR2 as SMNVEV (reference sequence). The CDR3 is 16 residues long. The CDR3 sequence is CASSLSIALGYNEQFF.

This sequence joins TRBV2 and TRBJ2-2; the D call from TCRdb, TRBD1, cannot be confirmed without DNA. The CDR3 contains 15 residues. From germline, CDR1 is SNHLY and CDR2 FYNNEI. The chain's CDR3 is CASRKGRPLTGELFF.

This sequence joins TRBV6-1 and TRBJ1-6; TCRdb's assignment of TRBD1 cannot be checked, as there is no DNA. Germline CDR1 reads MNHNS; CDR2 reads SASEGT. The CDR3 length is 13 residues. The CDR3 protein is CASSEQGRSPLHF.

The chain links TRBV15 to TRBJ1-1; TCRdb's assignment of TRBD1 cannot be checked, as there is no DNA. Germline values: CDR1 LNHNV, CDR2 YYDKDF (reference sequence). This CDR3 is 15 amino acids long. This CDR3 reads CATSSLRDSHTEAFF.

This rearrangement joins TRBV5-6 to TRBJ2-1; TCRdb designates TRBD2, a call that cannot be tested without DNA. The CDR3 spans 14 residues. The V gene's germline CDR1 is SGHDT and CDR2 YYEEEE. The CDR3 region is CASSWGPRGTEQFF.

V gene TRBV27 combines with J gene TRBJ2-7. CDR1 and CDR2 (germline): MNHEY, SMNVEV (reference sequence). There are 13 residues in the CDR3. This CDR3 reads CASSSTWVREQYF.

This chain connects TRBV5-1 to TRBJ2-3. The V gene's germline CDR1 is SGHRS and CDR2 YFSETQ. There are 13 residues in the CDR3. Here the CDR3 reads CASSLGPTSWQYF.

The chain's CDR3 is CASSYAPTGAYGYTF. The chain carries TRBV6-5 and TRBJ1-2; TCRdb indicates TRBD1, and absent DNA this call remains unverified. Germline lookup yields CDR1 MNHEY and CDR2 SVGAGI. This CDR3 contains 15 residues.

V gene TRBV28 combines with J gene TRBJ1-2; as DNA is missing, the TRBD1 call by TCRdb cannot be tested. The CDR3 runs 22 residues. Germline CDR1 and CDR2: MDHEN and SYDVKM. The CDR3: CASSSPGGQGTYRGYGSGGYTF.

This rearrangement joins TRBV6-1 to TRBJ2-7; the D call from TCRdb, TRBD1, cannot be confirmed without DNA. Germline V gives CDR1 MNHNS, CDR2 SASEGT. The CDR3 totals 13 residues. CDR3 region: CATRDRRSYEQYF.

The V call is TRBV7-2, the J call TRBJ1-4; TCRdb's assignment of TRBD1 cannot be checked, as there is no DNA. Germline CDR1 and CDR2: SGHTA and FQGNSA. The CDR3 has 15 residues. The CDR3 spells CASSLRTGAREKLFF.

This chain uses TRBV11-3 with TRBJ2-1; the D call of TRBD2 rests on TCRdb alone, since no DNA is present to check it. Germline V gene data show CDR1 as SGHNT and CDR2 as YENEEA. The CDR3 covers 16 residues. CDR3 loop: CASSLGGGLAVNEQFF. The complete variable domain, with remaining parts taken from reference TRBV11-3 and TRBJ2-1, reads EAGVVQSPRYKIIEKKQPVAFWCNPISGHNTLYWYLQNLGQGPELLIRYENEEAVDDSQLPKDRFSAERLKGVDSTLKIQPAELGDSAVYLCASSLGGGLAVNEQFFGPGTRLTVL.

The J gene is TRBJ2-3, the V gene TRBV29-1; TCRdb calls TRBD2, which cannot be checked without DNA. This CDR3 region has 14 residues. CDR1 and CDR2 from the germline V gene are SQVTM and ANQGSEA. The CDR3 is CSVEWREIADTQYF.

The genes are TRBV2 and TRBJ2-5; TCRdb's D gene call, TRBD2, goes unchecked for lack of DNA. The CDR3 is 15 amino acids. Germline V gene data show CDR1 as SNHLY and CDR2 as FYNNEI. The CDR3 loop reads CASSEPAGGQETQYF.